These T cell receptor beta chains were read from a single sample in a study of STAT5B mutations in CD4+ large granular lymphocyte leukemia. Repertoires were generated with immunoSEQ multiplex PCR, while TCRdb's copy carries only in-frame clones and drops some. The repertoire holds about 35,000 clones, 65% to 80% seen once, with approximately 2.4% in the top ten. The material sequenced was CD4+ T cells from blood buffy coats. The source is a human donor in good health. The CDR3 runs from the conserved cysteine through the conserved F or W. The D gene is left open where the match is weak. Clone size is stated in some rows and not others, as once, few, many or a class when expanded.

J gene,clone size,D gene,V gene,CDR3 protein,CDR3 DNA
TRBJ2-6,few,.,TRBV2,CASNIAGANVLTF,TGTGCCAGCAACATTGCTGGGGCCAACGTCCTGACTTTC
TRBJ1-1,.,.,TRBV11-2,CASSFRGRGTTEAFF,TGTGCCAGCAGCTTCCGAGGAAGGGGGACCACTGAAGCTTTCTTT
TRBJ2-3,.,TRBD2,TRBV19,CATSKGLAGGQTDTQYF,TGTGCCACCTCGAAGGGGCTAGCGGGAGGGCAGACAGATACGCAGTATTTT
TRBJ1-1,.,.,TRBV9,CASSVVGLNTEAFF,TGTGCCAGCAGCGTTGTAGGCCTGAACACTGAAGCTTTCTTT
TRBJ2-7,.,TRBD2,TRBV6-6,CASSPGLAVSYEQYF,TGTGCCAGCAGTCCGGGACTAGCGGTATCCTACGAGCAGTACTTC
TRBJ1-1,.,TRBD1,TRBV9,CASSVSRDRGHGTEAFF,TGTGCCAGCAGCGTATCACGAGACAGGGGGCACGGCACTGAAGCTTTCTTT
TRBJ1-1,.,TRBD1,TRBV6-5,CASSYLPGQGAFF,TGTGCCAGCAGTTACTTACCGGGACAGGGGGCCTTCTTT
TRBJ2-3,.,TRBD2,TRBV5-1,CASRSSGQPSTDTQYF,TGCGCCAGCAGGTCTAGCGGGCAACCTAGCACAGATACGCAGTATTTT
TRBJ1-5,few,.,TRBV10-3,CAVGTDSNQPQHF,TGTGCCGTCGGGACGGATAGCAATCAGCCCCAGCATTTT
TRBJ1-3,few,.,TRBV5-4,CASSLYGSGNTIYF,TGTGCCAGCAGCCTGTATGGCTCTGGAAACACCATATATTTT
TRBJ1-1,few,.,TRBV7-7,CASSPLSTGMNTEAFF,TGTGCCAGCAGCCCCCTATCGACAGGCATGAACACTGAAGCTTTCTTT
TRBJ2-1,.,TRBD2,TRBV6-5,CASSYSTSGEQFF,TGTGCCAGCAGTTACTCGACTAGCGGGGAGCAGTTCTTC
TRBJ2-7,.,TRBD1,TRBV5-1,CASSVPGQVPYEQYF,TGCGCCAGCAGCGTACCGGGACAGGTCCCCTACGAGCAGTACTTC
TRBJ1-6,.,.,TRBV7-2,CASRPALDGSSPLHF,TGTGCCAGCAGACCCGCTTTAGACGGTAGTTCACCCCTCCACTTT
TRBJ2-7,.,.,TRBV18,CASSPGQNYEQYF,TGTGCCAGCTCACCAGGGCAGAACTACGAGCAGTACTTC
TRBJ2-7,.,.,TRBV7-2,CASSYSIYEQYF,TGTGCCAGCAGCTATTCTATATACGAGCAGTACTTC
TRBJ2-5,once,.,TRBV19,CASSIDHRGWETQYF,TGTGCCAGTAGTATAGATCATAGGGGGTGGGAGACCCAGTACTTC
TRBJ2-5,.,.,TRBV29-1,CSVHLAGVGTQYF,TGCAGCGTCCACCTGGCAGGGGTTGGGACCCAGTACTTC
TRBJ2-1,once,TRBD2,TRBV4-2,CASSQDPAGGYNEQFF,TGTGCCAGCAGCCAAGATCCCGCGGGGGGCTACAATGAGCAGTTCTTC
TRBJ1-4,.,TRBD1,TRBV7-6,CASSPRDRDIGEKLFF,TGTGCCAGCAGCCCCCGGGACAGGGATATCGGTGAAAAACTGTTTTTT
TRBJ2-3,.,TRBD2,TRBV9,CASSDTAGGRTDTQYF,TGTGCCAGCAGCGATACGGCGGGAGGGCGGACAGATACGCAGTATTTT
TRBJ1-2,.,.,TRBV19,CASSEGTVNYGYTF,TGTGCCAGTAGTGAAGGGACCGTCAACTATGGCTACACCTTC
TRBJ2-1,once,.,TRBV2,CARSPTVWGFNEQFF,TGTGCCAGATCCCCCACAGTTTGGGGCTTCAATGAGCAGTTCTTC
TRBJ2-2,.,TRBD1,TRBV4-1,CASSQGGGQGQNTGELFF,TGCGCCAGCAGCCAAGGGGGGGGACAGGGGCAGAACACCGGGGAGCTGTTTTTT
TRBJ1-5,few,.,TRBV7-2,CASSLPQGHQPQHF,TGTGCCAGCAGCTTACCTCAGGGACATCAGCCCCAGCATTTT
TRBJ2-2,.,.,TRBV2,CASSPVSGNTGELFF,TGTGCCAGCAGTCCAGTAAGCGGCAACACCGGGGAGCTGTTTTTT
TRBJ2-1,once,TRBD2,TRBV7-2,CASSFGLAGGGEQFF,TGTGCCAGCAGCTTCGGACTAGCGGGAGGAGGAGAGCAGTTCTTC
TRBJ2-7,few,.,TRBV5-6,CASSGGVAIYEQYF,TGTGCCAGCAGCGGAGGGGTGGCCATCTACGAGCAGTACTTC
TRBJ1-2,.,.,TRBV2,CASSEGGTSYGYTF,TGTGCCAGCAGTGAGGGGGGTACTAGCTATGGCTACACCTTC
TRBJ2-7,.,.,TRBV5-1,CASSLARQDGEQYF,TGCGCCAGCAGCTTGGCCCGGCAGGACGGGGAGCAGTACTTC
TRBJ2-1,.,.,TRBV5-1,CASSLSMDFYNEQFF,TGCGCCAGCAGCTTGAGTATGGATTTCTACAATGAGCAGTTCTTC
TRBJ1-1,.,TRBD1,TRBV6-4,CASRGVMSGRGMNTEAFF,TGTGCCAGCAGGGGCGTTATGTCGGGCAGGGGGATGAACACTGAAGCTTTCTTT
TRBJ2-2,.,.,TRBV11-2,CASSSVQYGMEDTGELFF,TGTGCCAGCTCCTCCGTGCAATACGGGATGGAAGACACCGGGGAGCTGTTTTTT
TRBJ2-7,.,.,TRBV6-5,CASSRGVDEQYF,TGTGCCAGCAGCAGAGGGGTGGACGAGCAGTACTTC
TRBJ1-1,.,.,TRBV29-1,CSVVRRGYKTEAFF,TGCAGCGTTGTTCGAAGGGGTTATAAGACTGAAGCTTTCTTT
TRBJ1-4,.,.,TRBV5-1,CASHAGASTNEKLFF,TGCGCCAGTCACGCGGGGGCCTCAACTAATGAAAAACTGTTTTTT
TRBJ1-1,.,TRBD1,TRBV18,CASSPSRTGWPEAFF,TGTGCCAGCTCACCCTCCCGGACAGGATGGCCTGAAGCTTTCTTT
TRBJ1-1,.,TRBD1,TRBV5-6,CASSSVPLDRANTEAFF,TGTGCCAGCAGCTCCGTTCCTTTAGACAGGGCGAACACTGAAGCTTTCTTT
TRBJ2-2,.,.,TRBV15,CATSRETFNTGELFF,TGTGCCACCAGCAGAGAGACCTTTAACACCGGGGAGCTGTTTTTT
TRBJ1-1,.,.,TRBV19,CASSVGQHMNTEAFF,TGTGCCAGTAGTGTCGGACAGCACATGAACACTGAAGCTTTCTTT
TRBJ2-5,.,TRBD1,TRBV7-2,CASSLDTGEETQYF,TGTGCCAGCAGCTTAGATACAGGGGAGGAGACCCAGTACTTC
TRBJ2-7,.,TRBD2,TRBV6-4,CASSASLFGAGDIYEQYF,TGTGCCAGCAGTGCCTCCCTGTTTGGGGCGGGAGATATCTACGAGCAGTACTTC
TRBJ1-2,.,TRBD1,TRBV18,CASSPPRDRAGINGYTF,TGTGCCAGCTCACCACCGCGGGACAGGGCCGGAATTAACGGCTACACCTTC
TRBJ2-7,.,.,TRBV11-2,CASSLDGGSQIPYEQYF,TGTGCCAGCAGCTTAGATGGGGGATCCCAGATCCCGTACGAGCAGTACTTC
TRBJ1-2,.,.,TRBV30,CAKNREGGYTF,TGTGCCAAAAACAGGGAGGGCGGCTACACCTTC
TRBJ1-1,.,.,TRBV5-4,CASSLGAGGNTEAFF,TGTGCCAGCAGCTTGGGAGCGGGCGGGAACACTGAAGCTTTCTTT
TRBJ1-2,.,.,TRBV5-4,CASSPDFYGYTF,TGTGCCAGCAGTCCTGACTTCTATGGCTACACCTTC
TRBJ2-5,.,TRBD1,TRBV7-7,CASSRDREETQYF,TGTGCCAGCAGCCGGGACAGGGAAGAGACCCAGTACTTC
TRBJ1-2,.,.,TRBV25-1,CASSGPERGGYGYTF,TGTGCCAGCAGTGGCCCGGAGAGGGGGGGGTATGGCTACACCTTC
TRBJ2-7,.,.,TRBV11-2,CASSLEPGPYEQYF,TGTGCCAGCAGCTTAGAGCCAGGGCCCTACGAGCAGTACTTC